This note documents a single TCR beta chain sequence. The target of this receptor is not known. Per-nucleotide qualities are absent, and no much larger clonotype sits a single base away. The meaning of the sample's time point label: baseline, week 1 (first vaccination visit). What the treatment or condition label conveys for this sample: pre-vaccination baseline after standard-of-care therapy. The donors had newly diagnosed IDH1-mutant astrocytomas of WHO grade 3 or 4 that showed loss of nuclear ATRX. The samples were drawn from NOA16, a multicentre, single-arm, open-label phase I trial in Germany that tested a mutant IDH1 peptide vaccine in humans for the first time. For immunogenicity testing, the blood drawn at visit V03 was used as the baseline sample. Genomic DNA for TCRB sequencing was isolated from EDTA blood with the DNeasy Blood and Tissue Kit. These data originate in a study of a mutant IDH1 vaccine in newly diagnosed glioma (TCRdb year 2021). For the wider study: Of the approximately 35 treated patients, about 62% were male and 37.5% were female, and a mean age of around 40 years was recorded. Before enrollment, most patients had been given radiochemotherapy with temozolomide as standard therapy, while the rest had received either radiotherapy alone or temozolomide alone. Peripheral blood samples were drawn at six visits, namely V03 (baseline), V05, V07, V10, V12 and V13. For exploratory analyses, longitudinal TCRB deep sequencing was carried out in about 26 treated patients wherever samples were available. General study outcomes and caveats: Vaccine-induced immune responses across multiple MHC alleles were detected in roughly 94% of patients. The authors noted that analyses of patient blood samples could not be reproduced because of sample limitations. Changes in the top peripheral T cell clonotypes picked up by TCRB sequencing did not appear to be linked to pseudoprogression. Selection of PBMC samples for TCRB deep sequencing was based on availability.

Counted from cysteine to phenylalanine, this CDR3 has 13 amino acids. This entry keeps only the CDR3 DNA: 39 bases, framed from base 1. The germline V gene provides CDR1 MNHNS and CDR2 SASEGT. Trimming at the junction amounts to 1 base on V and 15 bases on J, and the germline ends lie 16 bases apart. Receptors were amplified or captured by the immunoSEQ multiplex PCR assay. The hsTCRB Kit was used according to the manufacturer's protocol to amplify rearranged TCR beta chain sequences. An Illumina MiSeq was used to sequence the TCRB libraries. Regarding the original processing steps: Demultiplexing, trimming and gene mapping were performed with the kit vendor's proprietary platform. TCRdb took over this immuneACCESS table, retaining in-frame rearrangements with V and J assigned. Such tables are incomplete; in checked studies, under half of the missing clones stem from an unresolved V gene, and the remainder is unexplained. The V and J calls and the clone size are those of that table, but D and trimming were determined from the DNA. Across this sample there are approximately 100,000 clones, with 85% to 90% seen only once. The ten largest clones capture roughly 0.61% of the sample.

The clonotype was recovered from a woman between 50 and 59 years old with glioma. The rearrangement joined TRBV6-1 to TRBJ2-1, with the D assignment possibly TRBD1 or TRBD2, given 5 matching bases for each. The sequenced sample was PBMCs, obtained from a glioma patient treated with radiotherapy, temozolomide or both. The nucleotides read TGTGCCAGCAGTGAAGGGTTGGGGACGGTCGGGTTCTTC. Its protein reads: CASSEGLGTVGFF.